The present entry profiles one TCR beta chain with its context. No antigen is known for it. TCRdb recomputed calls from the 5' RACE reads with MiXCR, one row per CDR3 protein. The sample contains roughly 600,000 distinct CDR3 sequences, approximately 19% of which appear only once. Losses at the gene ends were 1 base for V and 0 bases for J; bases not matched to a gene: 6. The CDR3 runs 16 residues. Per the germline V gene, CDR1 is SEHNR and CDR2 is FQNEAQ (reference sequence). This sample is part of a study of T-cell memory formation after mild COVID-19. Study-wide findings and caveats: The study detected some responding clones in pre-infection memory, suggesting cross-reactive memory joined. CD4/CD8 balance characterized clones contracting day 15 to 85, and CD4+ skew characterized later expanders.

The sample comprised PBMCs or a T cell subset sorted from them (not recorded which). This sequence was found in an adult woman who had mild COVID-19 (a few samples of this study predate the infection). Cell type and time point are not known. This chain uses TRBV7-9 with TRBJ2-7; 7 bases fit TRBD1. The CDR3 DNA follows: TGTGCCAGCAGCTTAGTCGGCAGGGGGTACTCCTACGAGCAGTACTTC. Translated, it gives CASSLVGRGYSYEQYF.